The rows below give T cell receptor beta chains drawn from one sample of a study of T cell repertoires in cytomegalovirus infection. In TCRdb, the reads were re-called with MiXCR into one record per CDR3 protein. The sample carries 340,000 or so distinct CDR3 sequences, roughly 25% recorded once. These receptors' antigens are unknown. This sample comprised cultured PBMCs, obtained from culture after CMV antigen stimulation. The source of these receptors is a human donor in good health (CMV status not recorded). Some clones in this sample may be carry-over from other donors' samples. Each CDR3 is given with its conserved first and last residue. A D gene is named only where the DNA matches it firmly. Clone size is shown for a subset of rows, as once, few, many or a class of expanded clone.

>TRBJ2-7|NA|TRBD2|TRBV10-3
TGTGCCATCAGTGAGTCGAGACTAGCAACCGACGAGCAGTACTTC
CAISESRLATDEQYF
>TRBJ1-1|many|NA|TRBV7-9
TGTGCCAGCAGCTTTCTAACAGGGGAAGCTTTCTTT
CASSFLTGEAFF
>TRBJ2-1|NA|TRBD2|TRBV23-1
TGCGCCAGCAGTCACCGCCCCCCGGGGGCAGGACTAGCCCTAGAGTACAATGAGCAGTTCTTC
CASSHRPPGAGLALEYNEQFF
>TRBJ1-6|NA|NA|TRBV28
TGTGCCAGCAGTTTATCGCAGGGCGATAATTCACCCCTCCACTTT
CASSLSQGDNSPLHF
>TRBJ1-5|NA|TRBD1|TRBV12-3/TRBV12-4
TGTGCCAGCAGGCGAGACAGGGCCGATCAGCCCCAGCATTTT
CASRRDRADQPQHF
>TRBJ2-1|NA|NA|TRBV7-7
TGTGCTAGCAGCAGGGTTGGGCCGGATGAGCAGTTCTTC
CASSRVGPDEQFF
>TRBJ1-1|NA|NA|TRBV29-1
TGCAGCGTTACAAGCGTCGGGGTGGCTTTCTTT
CSVTSVGVAFF
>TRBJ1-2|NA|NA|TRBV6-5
TGTGCCAGCAGGAACACAGGGAGTGGCTACACCTTC
CASRNTGSGYTF
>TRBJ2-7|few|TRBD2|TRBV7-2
TGTGCCAGCAGCTTAATCAGCGGGGAGGCTTACGAGCAGTACTTC
CASSLISGEAYEQYF
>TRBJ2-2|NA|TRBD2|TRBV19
TGTTCCAGTAGCCCGGGCGGGAGCTGGTCCGGGGAGCTGTTTTTT
CSSSPGGSWSGELFF
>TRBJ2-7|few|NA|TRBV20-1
TGCAGTGCTAGACCCGGACACTCCTACGAGCAGTACTTC
CSARPGHSYEQYF
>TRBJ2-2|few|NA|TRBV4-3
TGCGCCAGCAGCCAAGACCCGCTTGCCGGGGAGCTGTTTTTT
CASSQDPLAGELFF
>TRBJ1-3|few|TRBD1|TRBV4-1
TGCGCCAGCAGCTTTGAGGGGGCGCAGGCCGGAAACACCATATATTTT
CASSFEGAQAGNTIYF
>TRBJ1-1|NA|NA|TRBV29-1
TGCAGCGTTGACGCGGCAGACCGAGAAGCTTTCTTT
CSVDAADREAFF
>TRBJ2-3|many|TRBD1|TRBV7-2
TGTGCCAGCAGCTCCCAGACAGGGCACACAGATACGCAGTATTTT
CASSSQTGHTDTQYF
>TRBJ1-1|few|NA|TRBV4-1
TGCGCCAGCGGATACCCAGGGAAGGACACTGAAGCTTTCTTT
CASGYPGKDTEAFF
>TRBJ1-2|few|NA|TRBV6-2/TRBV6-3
TGTGCCAGCAGGATACGACAGAGCGGCTATGGCTACACCTTC
CASRIRQSGYGYTF
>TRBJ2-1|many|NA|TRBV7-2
TGTGCCAGCAGCTTGGACCCCACTGCGGTCTCCTACAATGAGCAGTTCTTC
CASSLDPTAVSYNEQFF
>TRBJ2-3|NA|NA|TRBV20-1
TGCAGTGCGGCCGGACAGTCCACAGATACGCAGTATTTT
CSAAGQSTDTQYF
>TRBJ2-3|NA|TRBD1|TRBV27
TGTGCCAGCAGTTATGAACAGGGGACAGATACGCAGTATTTT
CASSYEQGTDTQYF
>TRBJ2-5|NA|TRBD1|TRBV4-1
TGCGCCAGCAGCCAAGATCGGGACAGGGGTTACGAGACCCAGTACTTC
CASSQDRDRGYETQYF
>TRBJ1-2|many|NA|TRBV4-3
TGCGCCAGCAGCCAAGAAGAACGGCAGACCTATGGCTACACCTTC
CASSQEERQTYGYTF
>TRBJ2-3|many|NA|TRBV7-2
TGTGCCAGCAGGCCGGGCAGGTCTTCAGATACGCAGTATTTT
CASRPGRSSDTQYF
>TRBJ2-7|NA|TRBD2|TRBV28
TGTGCCAGCAGTCATCGGACTAGCGGGTACGAGCAGTACTTC
CASSHRTSGYEQYF
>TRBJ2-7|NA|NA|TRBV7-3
TGTGCCAGCAGCCTTCCGGGGTCAGACGAGCAGTACTTC
CASSLPGSDEQYF
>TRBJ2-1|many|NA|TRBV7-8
TGTGCCAGCAGCTTATATGGCGGCACGAGATACAATGAGCAGTTCTTC
CASSLYGGTRYNEQFF
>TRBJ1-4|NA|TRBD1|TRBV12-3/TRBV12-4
TGTGCCAGCAGTACCAGGGGGCTGAGTGAAAAACTGTTTTTT
CASSTRGLSEKLFF
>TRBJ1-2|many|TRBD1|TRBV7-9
TGTGCCAGCAGTTCTAGGGGGCGCGACTATGGCTACACCTTC
CASSSRGRDYGYTF
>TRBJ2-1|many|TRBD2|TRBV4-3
TGCGCCAGCAGCCAAGTGTCTCTCCGGACTAGTACCTTCAATGAGCAGTTCTTC
CASSQVSLRTSTFNEQFF
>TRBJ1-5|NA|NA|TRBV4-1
TGCGCCAGCAGCCAAGACACGGGTTCGGACAATCAGCCCCAGCATTTT
CASSQDTGSDNQPQHF
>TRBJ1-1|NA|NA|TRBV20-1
TGCAGTGCTAGTAGGGGTCAGCAACTGAACACTGAAGCTTTCTTT
CSASRGQQLNTEAFF
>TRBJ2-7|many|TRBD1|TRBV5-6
TGTGCCAGCAGCAGGACAGGGCTCATATCCTACGAGCAGTACTTC
CASSRTGLISYEQYF
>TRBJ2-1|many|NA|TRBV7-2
TGTGCCAGCAGCTTTTACGGGAAGTTGAGTGAGCAGTTCTTC
CASSFYGKLSEQFF
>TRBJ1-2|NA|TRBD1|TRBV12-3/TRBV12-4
TGTGCCAGCAATGGACAGGGAGTCCCTGGCTACACCTTC
CASNGQGVPGYTF
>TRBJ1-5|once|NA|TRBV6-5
TGTGCCAGCAACTCCGGGACACCAAATCAGCCCCAGCATTTT
CASNSGTPNQPQHF
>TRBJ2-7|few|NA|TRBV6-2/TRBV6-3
TGTGCCAGCAGTTCCTCTTTTCTAGCGCTGCGTACCTACGAGCAGTACTTC
CASSSSFLALRTYEQYF
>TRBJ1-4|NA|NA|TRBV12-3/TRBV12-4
TGTGCCAGCAGTGACGACAGCTCTAATGAAAAACTGTTTTTT
CASSDDSSNEKLFF
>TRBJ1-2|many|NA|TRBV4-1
TGCGCCAGCAGCCAAGGACCCCGGCTAGCTAACTATGGCTACACCTTC
CASSQGPRLANYGYTF
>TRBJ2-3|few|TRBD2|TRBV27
TGTGCCAGCAGTTTCCAAAGGACTAGCGGTTTTTCTAGCACAGATACGCAGTATTTT
CASSFQRTSGFSSTDTQYF
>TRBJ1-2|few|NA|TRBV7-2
TGTGCCAGCAGCTTAGCGTCGCAGGGAGGAGGCTACACCTTC
CASSLASQGGGYTF